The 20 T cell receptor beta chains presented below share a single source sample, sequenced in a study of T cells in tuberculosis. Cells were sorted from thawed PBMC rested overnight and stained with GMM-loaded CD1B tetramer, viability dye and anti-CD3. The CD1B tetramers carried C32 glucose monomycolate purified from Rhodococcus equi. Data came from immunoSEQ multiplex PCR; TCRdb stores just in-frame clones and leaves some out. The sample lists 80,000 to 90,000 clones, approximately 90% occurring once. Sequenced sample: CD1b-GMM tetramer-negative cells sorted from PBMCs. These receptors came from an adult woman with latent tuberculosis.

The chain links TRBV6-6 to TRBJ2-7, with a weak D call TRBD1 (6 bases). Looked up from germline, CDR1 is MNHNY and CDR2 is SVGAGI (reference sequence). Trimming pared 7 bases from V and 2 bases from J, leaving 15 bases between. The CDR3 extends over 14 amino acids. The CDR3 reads CASTYQGTAYEQYF. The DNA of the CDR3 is TGTGCCAGCACCTACCAGGGGACCGCCTACGAGCAGTACTTC.

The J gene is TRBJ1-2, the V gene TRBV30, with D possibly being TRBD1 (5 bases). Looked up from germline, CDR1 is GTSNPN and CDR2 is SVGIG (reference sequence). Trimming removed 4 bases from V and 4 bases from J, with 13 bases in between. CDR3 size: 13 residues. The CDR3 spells CAWNTGGLYGYTF. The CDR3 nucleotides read TGTGCCTGGAATACGGGGGGACTCTATGGCTACACCTTC.

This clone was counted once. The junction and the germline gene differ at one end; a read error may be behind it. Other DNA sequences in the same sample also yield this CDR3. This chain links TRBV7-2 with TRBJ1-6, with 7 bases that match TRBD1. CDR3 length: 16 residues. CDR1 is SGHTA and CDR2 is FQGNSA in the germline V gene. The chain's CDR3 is CASSSYGQALNSPLHF. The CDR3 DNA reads TGTGCCAGCAGCTCTTACGGACAGGCCCTCAATTCCCCCCTCCACTTT. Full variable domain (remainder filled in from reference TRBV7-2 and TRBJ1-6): GAGVSQSPSNKVTEKGKDVELRCDPISGHTALYWYRQSLGQGLEFLIYFQGNSAPDKSGLPSDRFSAERTGGSVSTLTIQRTQQEDSAVYLCASSSYGQALNSPLHFGNGTRLTVT.

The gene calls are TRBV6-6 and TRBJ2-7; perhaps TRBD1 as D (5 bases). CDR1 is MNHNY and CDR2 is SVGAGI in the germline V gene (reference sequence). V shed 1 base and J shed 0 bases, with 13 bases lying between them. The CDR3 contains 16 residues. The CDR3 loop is CASSYFDRLSSYEQYF. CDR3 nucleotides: TGTGCCAGCAGTTACTTCGACAGACTTAGCTCCTACGAGCAGTACTTC.

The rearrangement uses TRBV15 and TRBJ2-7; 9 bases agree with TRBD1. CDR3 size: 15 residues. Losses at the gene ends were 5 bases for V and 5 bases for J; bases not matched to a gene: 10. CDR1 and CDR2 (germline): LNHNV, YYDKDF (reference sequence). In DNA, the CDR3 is TGTGCCACCAGCTCCGCCGGGACAGGGATGAACGAGCAGTACGTC. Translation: CATSSAGTGMNEQYV.

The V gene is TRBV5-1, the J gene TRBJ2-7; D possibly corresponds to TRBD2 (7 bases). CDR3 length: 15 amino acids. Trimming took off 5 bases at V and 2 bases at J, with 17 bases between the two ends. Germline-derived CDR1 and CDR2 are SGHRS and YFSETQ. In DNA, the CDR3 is TGCGCCAGCAGTCCCCATAGGGGGGGGGCCTACGAGCAGTACTTC. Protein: CASSPHRGGAYEQYF.

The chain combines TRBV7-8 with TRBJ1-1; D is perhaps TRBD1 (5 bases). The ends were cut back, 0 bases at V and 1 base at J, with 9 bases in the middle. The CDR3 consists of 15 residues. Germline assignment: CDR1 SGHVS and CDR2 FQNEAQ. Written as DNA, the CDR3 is TGTGCCAGCAGCTTAGCGTTTCAGGGGAACACTGAAGCTTTCTTT. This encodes CASSLAFQGNTEAFF.

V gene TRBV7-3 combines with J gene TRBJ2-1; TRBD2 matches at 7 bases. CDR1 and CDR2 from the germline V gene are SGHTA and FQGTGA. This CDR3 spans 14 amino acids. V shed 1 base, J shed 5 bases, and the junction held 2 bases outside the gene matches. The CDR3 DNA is TGTGCCAGCAGCTTAATGGGGGGGGACAATGAGCAGTTCTTC. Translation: CASSLMGGDNEQFF.

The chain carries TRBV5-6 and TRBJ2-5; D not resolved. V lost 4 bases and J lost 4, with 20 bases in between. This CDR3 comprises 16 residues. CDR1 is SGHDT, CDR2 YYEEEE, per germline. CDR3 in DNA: TGTGCCAGCAGCGCCGGTCGGGTGGGTCAAGGAGAGACCCAGTACTTC. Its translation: CASSAGRVGQGETQYF.

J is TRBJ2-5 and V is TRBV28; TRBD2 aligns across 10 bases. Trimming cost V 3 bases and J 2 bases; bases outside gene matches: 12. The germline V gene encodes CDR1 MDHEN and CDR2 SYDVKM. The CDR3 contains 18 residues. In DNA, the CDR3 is TGTGCCAGCAGTTTGGGGGCTGCGGCTAGCGGGGGACAAGAGACCCAGTACTTC. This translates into CASSLGAAASGGQETQYF.

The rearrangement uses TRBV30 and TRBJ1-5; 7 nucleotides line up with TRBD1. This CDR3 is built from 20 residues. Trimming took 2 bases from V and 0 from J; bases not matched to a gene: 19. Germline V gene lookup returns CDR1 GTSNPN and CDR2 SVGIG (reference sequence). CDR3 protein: CAWSPGTGTDYLDSNQPQHF. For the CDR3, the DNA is TGTGCCTGGAGTCCGGGAACCGGGACAGACTACCTTGATAGCAATCAGCCCCAGCATTTT.

The CDR3 loop is CASSPDATDTQYF. As DNA, the CDR3 is TGTGCCAGTAGTCCAGATGCCACAGATACGCAGTATTTT. The chain couples TRBV19 to TRBJ2-3, with no clear D. Trimming stripped 5 bases from V and 2 bases from J, with 8 bases between. Germline CDR1 reads LNHDA; CDR2 reads SQIVND (reference sequence). The CDR3 is 13 amino acids.

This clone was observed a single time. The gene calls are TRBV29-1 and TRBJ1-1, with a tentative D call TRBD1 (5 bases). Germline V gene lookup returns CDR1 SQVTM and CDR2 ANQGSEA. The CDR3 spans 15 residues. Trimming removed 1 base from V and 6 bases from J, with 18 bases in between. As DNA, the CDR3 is TGCAGCGTTGAAGGTAGGAGGGGCGGATCCCCTGAAGCTTTCTTT. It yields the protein CSVEGRRGGSPEAFF.

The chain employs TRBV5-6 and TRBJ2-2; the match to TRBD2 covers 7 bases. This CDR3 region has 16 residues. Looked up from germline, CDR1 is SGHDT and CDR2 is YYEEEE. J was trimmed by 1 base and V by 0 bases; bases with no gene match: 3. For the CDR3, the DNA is TGTGCCAGCAGCTTGGCTGGGGGGGTGAACACCGGGGAGCTGTTTTTT. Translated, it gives CASSLAGGVNTGELFF.

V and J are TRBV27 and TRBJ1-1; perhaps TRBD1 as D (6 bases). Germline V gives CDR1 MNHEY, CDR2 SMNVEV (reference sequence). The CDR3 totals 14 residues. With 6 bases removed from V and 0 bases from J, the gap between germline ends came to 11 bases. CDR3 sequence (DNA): TGTGCCAGCAGCGCAGGGGCATTGAACACTGAAGCTTTCTTT. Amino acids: CASSAGALNTEAFF.

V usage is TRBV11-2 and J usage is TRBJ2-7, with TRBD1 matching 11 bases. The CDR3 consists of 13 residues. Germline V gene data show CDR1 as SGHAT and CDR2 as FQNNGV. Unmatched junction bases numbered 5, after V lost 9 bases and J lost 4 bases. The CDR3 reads CASGDRGEYEQYF. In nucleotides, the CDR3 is TGTGCCAGTGGGGACAGGGGGGAGTACGAGCAGTACTTC.

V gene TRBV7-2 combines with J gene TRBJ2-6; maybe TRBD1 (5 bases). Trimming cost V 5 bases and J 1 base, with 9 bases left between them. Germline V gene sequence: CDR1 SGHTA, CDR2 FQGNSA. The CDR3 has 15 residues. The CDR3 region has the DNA TGTGCCAGCAGCCGTCAGGGATCTGGGGCCAACGTCCTGACTTTC. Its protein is CASSRQGSGANVLTF.

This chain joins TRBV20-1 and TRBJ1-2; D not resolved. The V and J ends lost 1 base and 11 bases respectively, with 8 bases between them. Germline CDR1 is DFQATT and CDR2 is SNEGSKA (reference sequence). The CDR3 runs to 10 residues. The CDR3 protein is CSARVEGYTF. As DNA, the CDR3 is TGCAGTGCTAGAGTTGAGGGTTACACCTTC.

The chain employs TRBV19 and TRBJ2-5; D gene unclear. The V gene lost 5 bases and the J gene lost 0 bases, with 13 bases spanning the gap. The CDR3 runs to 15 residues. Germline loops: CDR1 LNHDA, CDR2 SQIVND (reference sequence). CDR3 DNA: TGTGCCAGTAGTTCAACAACACAGTACCAAGAGACCCAGTACTTC. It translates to CASSSTTQYQETQYF. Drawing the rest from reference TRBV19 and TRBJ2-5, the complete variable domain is DGGITQSPKYLFRKEGQNVTLSCEQNLNHDAMYWYRQDPGQGLRLIYYSQIVNDFQKGDIAEGYSVSREKKESFPLTVTSAQKNPTAFYLCASSSTTQYQETQYFGPGTRLLVL.

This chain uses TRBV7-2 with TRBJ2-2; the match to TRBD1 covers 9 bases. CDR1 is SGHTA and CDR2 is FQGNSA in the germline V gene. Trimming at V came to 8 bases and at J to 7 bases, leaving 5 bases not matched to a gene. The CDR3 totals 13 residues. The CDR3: CASRGTGLGELFF. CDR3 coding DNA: TGTGCCAGCCGAGGGACAGGGCTCGGGGAGCTGTTTTTT.